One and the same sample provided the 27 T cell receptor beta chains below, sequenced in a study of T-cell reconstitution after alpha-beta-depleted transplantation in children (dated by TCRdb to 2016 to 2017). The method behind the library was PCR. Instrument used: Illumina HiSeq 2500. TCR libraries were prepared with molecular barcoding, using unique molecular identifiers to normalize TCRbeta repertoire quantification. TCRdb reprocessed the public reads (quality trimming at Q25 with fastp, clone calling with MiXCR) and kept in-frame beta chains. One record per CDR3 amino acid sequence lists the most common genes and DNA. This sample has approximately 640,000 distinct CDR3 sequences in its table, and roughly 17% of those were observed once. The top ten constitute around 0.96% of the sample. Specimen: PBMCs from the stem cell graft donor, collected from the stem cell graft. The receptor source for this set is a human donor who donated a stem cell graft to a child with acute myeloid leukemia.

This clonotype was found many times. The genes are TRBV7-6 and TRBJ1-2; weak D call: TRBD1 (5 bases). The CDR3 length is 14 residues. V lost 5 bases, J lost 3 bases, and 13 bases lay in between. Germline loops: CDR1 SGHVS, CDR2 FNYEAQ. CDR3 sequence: CASSPGFGDYGYTF. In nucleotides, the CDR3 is TGTGCCAGCAGCCCAGGGTTCGGGGACTATGGCTACACCTTC.

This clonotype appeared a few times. The CDR3 DNA follows: TGTGCCAGCAGCTCCCCAGTCCGACTTCCTCGCAATGAGCAGTTCTTC. As protein: CASSSPVRLPRNEQFF. V usage is TRBV7-9 and J usage is TRBJ2-1; D is unresolved. Trimming removed 4 bases from V and 6 bases from J, with 19 bases in between. This CDR3 is built from 16 residues. Germline V gene sequence: CDR1 SEHNR, CDR2 FQNEAQ (reference sequence).

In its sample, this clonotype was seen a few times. CDR3 nucleotides: TGTGCCAGCAGTTCCCCGGGACTAGCATTGAATGAGCAGTTCTTC. This sequence encodes CASSSPGLALNEQFF. The chain carries TRBV7-2 and TRBJ2-1; 9 bases line up with TRBD2. Germline assignment: CDR1 SGHTA and CDR2 FQGNSA. CDR3 length equals 15 residues. Unmatched junction bases numbered 10, after V lost 6 bases and J lost 7 bases.

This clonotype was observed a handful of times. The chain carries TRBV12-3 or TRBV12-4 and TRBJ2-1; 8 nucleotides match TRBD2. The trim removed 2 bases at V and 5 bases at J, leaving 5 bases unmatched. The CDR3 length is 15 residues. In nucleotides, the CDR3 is TGTGCCAGCAGTTTACCAGCGGGGGTTCACAATGAGCAGTTCTTC. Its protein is CASSLPAGVHNEQFF.

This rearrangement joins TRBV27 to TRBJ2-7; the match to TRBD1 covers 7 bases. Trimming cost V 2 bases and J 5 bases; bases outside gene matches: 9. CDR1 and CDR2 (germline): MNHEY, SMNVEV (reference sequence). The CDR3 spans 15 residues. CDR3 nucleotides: TGTGCCAGCAGTTTAACTCCCCAGGGGGACCACGAGCAGTACTTC. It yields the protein CASSLTPQGDHEQYF.

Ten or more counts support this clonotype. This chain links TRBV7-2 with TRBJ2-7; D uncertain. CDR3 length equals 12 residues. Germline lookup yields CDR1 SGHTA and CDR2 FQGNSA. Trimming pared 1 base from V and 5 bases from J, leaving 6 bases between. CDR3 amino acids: CASSLGLHEQYF. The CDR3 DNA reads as TGTGCCAGCAGCTTAGGACTCCACGAGCAGTACTTC.

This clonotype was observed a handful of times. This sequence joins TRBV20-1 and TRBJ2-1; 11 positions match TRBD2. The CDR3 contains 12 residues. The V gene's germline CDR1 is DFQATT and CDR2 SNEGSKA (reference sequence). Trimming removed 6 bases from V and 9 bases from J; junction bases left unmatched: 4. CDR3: CSAAGTSGEQFF. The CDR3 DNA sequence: TGCAGTGCCGCCGGGACTAGCGGTGAGCAGTTCTTC.

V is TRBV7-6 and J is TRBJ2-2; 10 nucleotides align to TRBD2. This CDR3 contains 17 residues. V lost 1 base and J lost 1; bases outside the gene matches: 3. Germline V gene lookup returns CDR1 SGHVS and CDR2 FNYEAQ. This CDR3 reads CASSLVSSGGNTGELFF. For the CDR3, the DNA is TGTGCCAGCAGCTTAGTGTCTAGCGGGGGGAACACCGGGGAGCTGTTTTTT. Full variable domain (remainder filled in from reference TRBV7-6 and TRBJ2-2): GAGVSQSPRYKVTKRGQDVALRCDPISGHVSLYWYRQALGQGPEFLTYFNYEAQQDKSGLPNDRFSAERPEGSISTLTIQRTEQRDSAMYRCASSLVSSGGNTGELFFGEGSRLTVL.

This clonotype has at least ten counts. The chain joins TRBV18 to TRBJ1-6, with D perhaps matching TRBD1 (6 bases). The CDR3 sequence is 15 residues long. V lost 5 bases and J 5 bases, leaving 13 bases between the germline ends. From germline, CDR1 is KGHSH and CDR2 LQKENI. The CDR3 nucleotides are TGTGCCAGCTCATCAGGGGTATCTAATAATTCACCCCTCCACTTT. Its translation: CASSSGVSNNSPLHF.

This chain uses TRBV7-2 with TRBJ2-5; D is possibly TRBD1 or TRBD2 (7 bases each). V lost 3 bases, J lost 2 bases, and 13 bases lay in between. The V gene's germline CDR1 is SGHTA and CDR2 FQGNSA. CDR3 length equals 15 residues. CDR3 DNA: TGTGCCAGCAGCTTCACCAGGGGGGGGCAAGAGACCCAGTACTTC. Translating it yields CASSFTRGGQETQYF.

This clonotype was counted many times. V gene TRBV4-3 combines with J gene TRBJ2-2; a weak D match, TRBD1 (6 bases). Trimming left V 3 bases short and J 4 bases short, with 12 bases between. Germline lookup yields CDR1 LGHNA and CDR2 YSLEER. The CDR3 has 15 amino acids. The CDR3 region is CASSQGTHVTGELFF. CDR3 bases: TGCGCCAGCAGCCAGGGGACACATGTCACCGGGGAGCTGTTTTTT.

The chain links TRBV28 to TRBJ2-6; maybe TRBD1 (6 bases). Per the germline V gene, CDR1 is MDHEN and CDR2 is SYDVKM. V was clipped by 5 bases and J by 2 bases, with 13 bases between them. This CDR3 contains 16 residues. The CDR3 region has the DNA TGTGCCAGCAGTCCGGACAGCCTCCCTGGGGCCAACGTCCTGACTTTC. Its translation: CASSPDSLPGANVLTF.

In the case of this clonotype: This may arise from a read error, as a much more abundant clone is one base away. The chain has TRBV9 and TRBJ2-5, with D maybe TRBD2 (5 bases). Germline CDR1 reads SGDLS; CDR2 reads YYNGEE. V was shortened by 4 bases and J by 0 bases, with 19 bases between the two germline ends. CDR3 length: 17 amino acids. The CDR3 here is CASSLSMGEGYQETQYF. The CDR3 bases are TGTGCCAGCAGCCTAAGCATGGGTGAGGGTTACCAAGAGACCCAGTACTTC.

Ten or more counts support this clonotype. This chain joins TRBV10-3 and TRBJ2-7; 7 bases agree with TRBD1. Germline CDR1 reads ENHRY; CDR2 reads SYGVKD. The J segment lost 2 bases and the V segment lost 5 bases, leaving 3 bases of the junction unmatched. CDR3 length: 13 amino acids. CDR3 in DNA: TGTGCCATCAGTCCAGACAGGGCCTACGAGCAGTACTTC. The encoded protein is CAISPDRAYEQYF.

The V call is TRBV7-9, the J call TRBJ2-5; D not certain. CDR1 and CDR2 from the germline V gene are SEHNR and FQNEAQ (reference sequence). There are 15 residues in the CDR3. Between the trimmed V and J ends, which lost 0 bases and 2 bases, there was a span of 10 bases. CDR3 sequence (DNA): TGTGCCAGCAGCTTAGCGCTTACTTTACAAGAGACCCAGTACTTC. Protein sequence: CASSLALTLQETQYF.

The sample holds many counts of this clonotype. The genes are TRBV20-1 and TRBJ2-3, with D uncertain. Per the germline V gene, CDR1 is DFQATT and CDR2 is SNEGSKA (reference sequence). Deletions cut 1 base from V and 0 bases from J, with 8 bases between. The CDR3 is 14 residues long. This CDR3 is CSARGGPSTDTQYF. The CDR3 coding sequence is TGCAGTGCTAGAGGAGGCCCCAGCACAGATACGCAGTATTTT.

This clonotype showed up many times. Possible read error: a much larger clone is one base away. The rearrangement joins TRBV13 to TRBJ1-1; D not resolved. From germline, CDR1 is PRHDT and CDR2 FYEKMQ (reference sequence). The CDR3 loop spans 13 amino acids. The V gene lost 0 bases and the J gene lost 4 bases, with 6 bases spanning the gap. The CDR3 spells CASSLGGITEAFF. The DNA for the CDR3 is TGTGCCAGCAGCTTAGGAGGGATCACTGAAGCTTTCTTT.

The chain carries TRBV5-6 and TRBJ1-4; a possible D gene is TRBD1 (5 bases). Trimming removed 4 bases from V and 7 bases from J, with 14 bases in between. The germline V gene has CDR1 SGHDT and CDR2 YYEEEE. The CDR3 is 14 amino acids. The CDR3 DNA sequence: TGTGCCAGCAGCCCGGACATGGGACGTGAAAAACTGTTTTTT. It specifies CASSPDMGREKLFF. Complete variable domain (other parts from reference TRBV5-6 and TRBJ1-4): DAGVTQSPTHLIKTRGQQVTLRCSPKSGHDTVSWYQQALGQGPQFIFQYYEEEERQRGNFPDRFSGHQFPNYSSELNVNALLLGDSALYLCASSPDMGREKLFFGSGTQLSVL.

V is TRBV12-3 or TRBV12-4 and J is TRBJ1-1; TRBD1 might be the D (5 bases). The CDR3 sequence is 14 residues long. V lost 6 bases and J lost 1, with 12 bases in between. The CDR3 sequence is CASRDLDKNTEAFF. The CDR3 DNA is TGTGCCAGCAGAGACCTGGACAAGAACACTGAAGCTTTCTTT.

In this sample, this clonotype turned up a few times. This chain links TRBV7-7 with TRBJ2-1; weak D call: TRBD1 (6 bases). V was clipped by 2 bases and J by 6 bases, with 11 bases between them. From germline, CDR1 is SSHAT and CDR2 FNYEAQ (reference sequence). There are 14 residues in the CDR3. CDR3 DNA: TGTGCCAGCAGCTTAAAGGGGGAGTTCAATGAGCAGTTCTTC. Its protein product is CASSLKGEFNEQFF.

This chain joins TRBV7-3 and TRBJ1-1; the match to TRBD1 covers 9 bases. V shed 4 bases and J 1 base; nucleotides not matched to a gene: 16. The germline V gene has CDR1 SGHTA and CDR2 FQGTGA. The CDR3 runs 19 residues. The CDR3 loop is CASSSPGGGQGLPNTEAFF. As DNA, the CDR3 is TGTGCCAGCAGCTCTCCGGGGGGGGGACAGGGCCTACCGAACACTGAAGCTTTCTTT.

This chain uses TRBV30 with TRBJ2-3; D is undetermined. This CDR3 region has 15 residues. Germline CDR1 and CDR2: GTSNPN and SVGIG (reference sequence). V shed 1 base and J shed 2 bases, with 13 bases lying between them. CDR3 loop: CAWSASALYTDTQYF. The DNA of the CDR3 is TGTGCCTGGAGTGCTTCCGCCTTATACACAGATACGCAGTATTTT.

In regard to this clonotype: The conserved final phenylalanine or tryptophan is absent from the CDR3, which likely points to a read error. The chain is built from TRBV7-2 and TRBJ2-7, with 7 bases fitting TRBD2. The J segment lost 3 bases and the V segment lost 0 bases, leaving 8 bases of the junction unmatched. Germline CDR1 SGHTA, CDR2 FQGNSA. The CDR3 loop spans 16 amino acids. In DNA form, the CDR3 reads TGTGCCAGCAGCTTAGCGGGGTGGGGGGGAAGCTACGAGCAGTACTGC. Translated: CASSLAGWGGSYEQYC.

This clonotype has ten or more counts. This CDR3 reads CSAGSLLQGRAWVFEAFF. CDR3 nucleotide sequence: TGCAGTGCTGGCAGCTTACTACAGGGTAGGGCATGGGTCTTTGAAGCTTTCTTT. The rearrangement links TRBV20-1 to TRBJ1-1; perhaps TRBD1 as D (6 bases). The CDR3 has 18 residues. Trimming cost V 5 bases and J 7 bases, with 32 bases left between them. Germline-derived CDR1 and CDR2 are DFQATT and SNEGSKA (reference sequence).

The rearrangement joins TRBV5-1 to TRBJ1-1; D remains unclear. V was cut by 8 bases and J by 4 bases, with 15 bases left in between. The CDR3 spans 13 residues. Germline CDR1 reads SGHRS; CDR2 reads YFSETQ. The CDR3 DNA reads TGCGCCAGTAAAGCAGGTACAAGCACTGAAGCTTTCTTT. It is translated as CASKAGTSTEAFF.

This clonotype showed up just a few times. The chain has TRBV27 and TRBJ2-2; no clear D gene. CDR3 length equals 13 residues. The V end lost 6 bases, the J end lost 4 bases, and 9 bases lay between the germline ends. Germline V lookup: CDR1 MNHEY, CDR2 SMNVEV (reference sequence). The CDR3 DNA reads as TGTGCCAGCAGACTGTCGATCACCGGGGAGCTGTTTTTT. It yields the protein CASRLSITGELFF.

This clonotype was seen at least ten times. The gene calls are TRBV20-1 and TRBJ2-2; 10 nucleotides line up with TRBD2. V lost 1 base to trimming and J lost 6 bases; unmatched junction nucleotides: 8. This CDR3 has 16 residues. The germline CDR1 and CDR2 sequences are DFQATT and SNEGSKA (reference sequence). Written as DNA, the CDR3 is TGCAGTGCTAGAGCAGGACTAGCGGACCCCTCCGGGGAGCTGTTTTTT. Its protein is CSARAGLADPSGELFF.